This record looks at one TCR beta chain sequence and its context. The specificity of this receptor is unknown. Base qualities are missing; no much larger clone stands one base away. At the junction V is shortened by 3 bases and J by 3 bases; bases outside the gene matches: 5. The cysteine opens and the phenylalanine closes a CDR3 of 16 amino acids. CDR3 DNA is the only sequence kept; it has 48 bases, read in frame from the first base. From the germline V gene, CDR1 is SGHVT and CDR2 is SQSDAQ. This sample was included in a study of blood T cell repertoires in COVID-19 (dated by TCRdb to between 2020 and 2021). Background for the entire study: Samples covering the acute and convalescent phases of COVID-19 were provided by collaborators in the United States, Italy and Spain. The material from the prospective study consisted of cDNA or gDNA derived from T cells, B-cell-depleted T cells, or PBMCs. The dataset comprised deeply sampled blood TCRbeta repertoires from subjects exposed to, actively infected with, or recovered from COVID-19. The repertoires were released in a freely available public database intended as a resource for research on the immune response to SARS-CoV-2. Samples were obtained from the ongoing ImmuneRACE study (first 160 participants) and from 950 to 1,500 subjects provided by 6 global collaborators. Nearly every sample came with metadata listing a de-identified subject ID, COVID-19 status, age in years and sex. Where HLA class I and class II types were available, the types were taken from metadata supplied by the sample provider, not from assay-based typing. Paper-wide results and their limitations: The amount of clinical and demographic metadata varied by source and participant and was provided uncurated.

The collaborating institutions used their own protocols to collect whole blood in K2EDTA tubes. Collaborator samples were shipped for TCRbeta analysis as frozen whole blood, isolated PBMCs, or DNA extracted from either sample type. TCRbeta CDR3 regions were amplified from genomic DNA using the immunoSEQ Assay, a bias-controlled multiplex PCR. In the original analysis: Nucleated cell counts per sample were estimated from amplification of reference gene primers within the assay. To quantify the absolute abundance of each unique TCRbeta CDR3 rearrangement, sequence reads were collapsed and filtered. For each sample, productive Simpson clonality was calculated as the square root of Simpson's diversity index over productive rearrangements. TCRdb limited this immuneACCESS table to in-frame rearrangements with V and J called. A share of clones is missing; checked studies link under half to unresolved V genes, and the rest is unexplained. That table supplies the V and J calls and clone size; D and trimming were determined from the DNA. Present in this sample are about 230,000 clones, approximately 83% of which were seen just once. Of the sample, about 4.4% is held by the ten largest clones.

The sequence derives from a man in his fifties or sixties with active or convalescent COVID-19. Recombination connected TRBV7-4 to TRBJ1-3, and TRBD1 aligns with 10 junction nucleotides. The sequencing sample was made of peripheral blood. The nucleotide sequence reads TGTGCCAGCAGCTTCGACAGGGGGCATGTTGGAAACACCATATATTTT. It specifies CASSFDRGHVGNTIYF.